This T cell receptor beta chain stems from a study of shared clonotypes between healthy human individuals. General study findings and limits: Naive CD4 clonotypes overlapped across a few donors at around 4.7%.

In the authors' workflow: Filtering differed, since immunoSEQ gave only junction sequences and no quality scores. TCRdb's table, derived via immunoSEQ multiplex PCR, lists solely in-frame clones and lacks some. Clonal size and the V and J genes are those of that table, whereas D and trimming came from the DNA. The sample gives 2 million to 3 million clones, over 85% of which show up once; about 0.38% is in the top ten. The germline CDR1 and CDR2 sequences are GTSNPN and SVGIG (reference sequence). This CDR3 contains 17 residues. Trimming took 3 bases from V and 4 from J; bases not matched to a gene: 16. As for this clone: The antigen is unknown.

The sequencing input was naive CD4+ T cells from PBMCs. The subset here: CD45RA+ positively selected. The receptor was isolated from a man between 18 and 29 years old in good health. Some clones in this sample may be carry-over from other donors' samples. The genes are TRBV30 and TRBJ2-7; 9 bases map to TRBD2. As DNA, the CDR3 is TGTGCCTGGAGCGAGCTTGGGGCGGGAGGGCCAGGTTACGAGCAGTACTTC. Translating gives CAWSELGAGGPGYEQYF.